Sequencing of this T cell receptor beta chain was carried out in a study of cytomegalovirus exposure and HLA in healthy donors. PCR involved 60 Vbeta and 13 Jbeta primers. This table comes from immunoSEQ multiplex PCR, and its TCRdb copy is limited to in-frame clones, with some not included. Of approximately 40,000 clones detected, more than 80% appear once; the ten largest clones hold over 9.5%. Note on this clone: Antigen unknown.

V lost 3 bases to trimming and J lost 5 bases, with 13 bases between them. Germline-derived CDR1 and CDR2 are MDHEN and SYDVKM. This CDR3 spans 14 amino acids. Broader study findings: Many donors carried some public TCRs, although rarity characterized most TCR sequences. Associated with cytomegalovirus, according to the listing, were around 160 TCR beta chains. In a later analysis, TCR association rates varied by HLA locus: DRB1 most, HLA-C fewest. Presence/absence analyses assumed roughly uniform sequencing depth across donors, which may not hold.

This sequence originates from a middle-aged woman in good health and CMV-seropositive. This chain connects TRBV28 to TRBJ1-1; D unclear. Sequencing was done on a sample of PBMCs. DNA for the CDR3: TGTGCCAGCAGTTTTGGCGGTGGTAGAACTGAAGCTTTCTTT. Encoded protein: CASSFGGGRTEAFF.